The present T cell receptor (beta chain) was sequenced within a study of blood T cell repertoires in COVID-19. Overall study context: Sources were T cells, B-cell-depleted T cells, or PBMCs; the material itself was cDNA or gDNA.

Trimming stripped 0 bases from V and 3 bases from J, with 12 bases between. Germline V lookup: CDR1 LGHDT, CDR2 YNNKEL (reference sequence). The CDR3 sequence is 15 residues long. Repertoires were generated with immunoSEQ multiplex PCR, while TCRdb's copy carries only in-frame clones and drops some. The data show 90,000 to 95,000 clones, 88% seen once. This clonotype originated in a woman between 65 and 79 years old with acute or convalescent COVID-19. The chain carries TRBV3-1 (or the pseudogene TRBV3-2) and TRBJ2-7; possibly TRBD2 for D (5 bases). The sequenced sample consisted of peripheral blood. CDR3 in amino acids: CASSQELVPNYEQYF. CDR3 nucleotide sequence: TGTGCCAGCAGCCAAGAACTAGTCCCCAACTACGAGCAGTACTTC.